Below, 5 T cell receptor beta chains from the same sample are listed, as sequenced in a study of T cells in Graves' hyperthyroidism and ophthalmopathy. RNA transcripts provided the source from which TCR beta CDR3 regions were amplified. Carried out on the TCR CDR3, a first-round RT-PCR used the HTBI primer set. TCRdb re-called the multiplex PCR reads with MiXCR, one entry per CDR3 protein. The data contain more than 500,000 distinct CDR3 sequences, 46% of them singletons. Source material: peripheral blood or thyroid tissue (not recorded which). These receptors originate from an adult woman with Graves' disease, either hyperthyroidism or ophthalmopathy (not recorded which).

V usage is TRBV7-9 and J usage is TRBJ1-1, with 12 bases identical to TRBD1. CDR3 length: 14 residues. Germline trimming cut 4 bases from V and 12 bases from J; bases unmatched to any gene: 9. Germline CDR1 SEHNR, CDR2 FQNEAQ (reference sequence). CDR3 region: CASSSGTGGAGTFF. CDR3 in DNA: TGTGCCAGCAGCTCCGGGACAGGGGGCGCAGGTACTTTCTTT. Based on the CDR3 plus reference TRBV7-9 and TRBJ1-1, the full variable domain is DTGVSQNPRHKITKRGQNVTFRCDPISEHNRLYWYRQTLGQGPEFLTYFQNEAQLEKSRLLSDRFSAERPKGSFSTLEIQRTEQGDSAMYLCASSSGTGGAGTFFGQGTRLTVV.

This sequence joins TRBV19 and TRBJ1-2, with D unresolved. The CDR3 sequence is 13 residues long. The germline gives CDR1 LNHDA, CDR2 SQIVND (reference sequence). V lost 7 bases and J lost 5, with 14 bases in between. The CDR3 region is CASTLYGGYGYTF. CDR3 DNA sequence: TGTGCCAGTACCTTATATGGCGGATATGGCTACACCTTC.

This clonotype appeared many times. The rearrangement joins TRBV9 to TRBJ1-2, with a possible D match to TRBD1 (5 bases). V was trimmed by 0 bases and J by 7 bases, leaving 16 bases between them. There are 15 residues in the CDR3. CDR1 and CDR2 (germline): SGDLS, YYNGEE. The CDR3 DNA reads as TGTGCCAGCAGCGTAGCAGTCGGAAGGGGCGGTGGCTACACCTTC. The encoded protein is CASSVAVGRGGGYTF.

This clonotype was seen just once. The rearrangement links TRBV29-1 to TRBJ2-7, with a possible D match to TRBD1 (6 bases). V gave up 4 bases and J gave up 0 bases, with 16 bases separating them. CDR3 size: 15 residues. Germline V gene lookup returns CDR1 SQVTM and CDR2 ANQGSEA. In DNA form, the CDR3 reads TGCAGCGTTGTTGGGGGCGGAAGCGGCTCCTACGAGCAGTACTTC. As protein: CSVVGGGSGSYEQYF.

This clonotype appeared a few times. The V and J genes are TRBV4-2 and TRBJ1-3, with D hard to call. Between the trimmed V and J ends, which lost 0 bases and 7 bases, there was a span of 16 bases. CDR1 is LGHNA and CDR2 is YNFKEQ in the germline V gene. The CDR3 length is 16 residues. CDR3 protein: CASSQEGTGFGNTIYF. The CDR3 DNA is TGTGCCAGCAGCCAAGAAGGTACGGGATTTGGGAACACCATATATTTT.